This T cell receptor (beta chain) comes out of a study of radiotherapy plus CTLA-4 blockade in lung cancer. Study-level background: Under 20% of patients responded objectively, and roughly 30% achieved disease control.

The assay was immunoSEQ multiplex PCR, and TCRdb's table has in-frame clones only and misses some. The sample lists about 54,000 clones; 65% to 85% were seen once. CDR1 and CDR2 from the germline V gene are SGHVS and FNYEAQ. There are 12 residues in the CDR3. Trimming stripped 4 bases from V and 7 bases from J, with 10 bases between. This clone has just a few counts. The antigen is unknown. Study-wide findings and caveats: The best prediction of response reportedly came from early blood T cell clone dynamics, with interferon-beta. In blood, after radiotherapy plus ipilimumab, tumor-derived TCR clones expanded.

Focal radiation plus CTLA-4 blockade with ipilimumab was given to patients with chemo-refractory metastatic non-small-cell lung cancer. Specimen: peripheral blood, collected from a patient treated with radiotherapy plus ipilimumab. The clonotype originates from a human donor with non-small cell lung cancer who had a partial response to radiotherapy plus ipilimumab. The J gene is TRBJ2-5, the V gene TRBV7-6, with D tentatively TRBD2 (5 bases). This CDR3 is CASSSPGGTQYF. The CDR3, as DNA: TGTGCCAGCAGCTCCCCAGGAGGGACCCAGTACTTC.